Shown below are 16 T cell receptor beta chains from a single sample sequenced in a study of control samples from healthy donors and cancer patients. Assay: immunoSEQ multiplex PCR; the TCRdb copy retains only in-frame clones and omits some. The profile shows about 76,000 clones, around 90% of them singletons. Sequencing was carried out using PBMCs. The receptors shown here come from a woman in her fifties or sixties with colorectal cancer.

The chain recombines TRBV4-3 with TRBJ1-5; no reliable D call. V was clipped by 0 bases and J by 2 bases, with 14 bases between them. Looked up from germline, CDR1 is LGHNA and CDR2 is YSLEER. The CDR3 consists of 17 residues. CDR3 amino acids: CASSQDPTNLGNQPQHF. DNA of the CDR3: TGCGCCAGCAGCCAAGACCCCACTAACTTGGGCAATCAGCCCCAGCATTTT.

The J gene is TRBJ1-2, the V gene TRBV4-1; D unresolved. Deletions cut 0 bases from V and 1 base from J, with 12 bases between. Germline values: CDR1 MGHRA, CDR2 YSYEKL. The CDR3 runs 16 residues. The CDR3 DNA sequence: TGCGCCAGCAGCCAAGAATATGGGGTTAATAACTATGGCTACACCTTC. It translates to CASSQEYGVNNYGYTF.

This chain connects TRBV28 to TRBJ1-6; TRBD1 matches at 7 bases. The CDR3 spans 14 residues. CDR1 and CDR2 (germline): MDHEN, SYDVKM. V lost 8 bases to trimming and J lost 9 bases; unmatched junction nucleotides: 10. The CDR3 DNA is TGTGCCAGCGTTACAGGGGTAAGGCCTTCACCCCTCCACTTT. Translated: CASVTGVRPSPLHF.

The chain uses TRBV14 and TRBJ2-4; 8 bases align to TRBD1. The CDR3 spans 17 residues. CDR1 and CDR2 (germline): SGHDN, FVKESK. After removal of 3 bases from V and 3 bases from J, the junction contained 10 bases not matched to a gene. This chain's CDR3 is CASSHWGTGHGKNIQYF. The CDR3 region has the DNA TGTGCCAGCAGCCATTGGGGGACAGGCCATGGCAAAAACATTCAGTACTTC. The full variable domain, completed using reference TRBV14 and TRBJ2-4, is EAGVTQFPSHSVIEKGQTVTLRCDPISGHDNLYWYRRVMGKEIKFLLHFVKESKQDESGMPNNRFLAERTGGTYSTLKVQPAELEDSGVYFCASSHWGTGHGKNIQYFGAGTRLSVL.

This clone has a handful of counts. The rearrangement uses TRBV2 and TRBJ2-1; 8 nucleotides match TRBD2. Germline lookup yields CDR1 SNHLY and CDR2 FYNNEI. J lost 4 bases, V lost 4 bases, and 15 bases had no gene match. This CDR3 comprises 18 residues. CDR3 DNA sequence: TGTGCCAGCAGTGGCCTGAAACTAGCGGTCTTTACTTACAATGAGCAGTTCTTC. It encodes CASSGLKLAVFTYNEQFF.

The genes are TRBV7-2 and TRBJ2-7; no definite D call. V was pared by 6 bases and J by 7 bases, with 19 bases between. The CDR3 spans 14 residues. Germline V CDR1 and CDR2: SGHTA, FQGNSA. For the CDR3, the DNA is TGTGCCAGCAGTCCTGCGTCTGGGTTCGGGGAGCAGTACGTC. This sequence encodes CASSPASGFGEQYV.

DNA for the CDR3: TGTGCCAGCAGCCGGGTCGGGCCACTAGCGGGGATTACCGGGGAGCTGTTTTTT. This sequence encodes CASSRVGPLAGITGELFF. V gene TRBV5-4 combines with J gene TRBJ2-2; 10 nucleotides line up with TRBD2. J lost 5 bases, V lost 4 bases, and 14 bases had no gene match. In germline, CDR1 is SGHNT, CDR2 YYREEE (reference sequence). The length of the CDR3 is 18 residues.

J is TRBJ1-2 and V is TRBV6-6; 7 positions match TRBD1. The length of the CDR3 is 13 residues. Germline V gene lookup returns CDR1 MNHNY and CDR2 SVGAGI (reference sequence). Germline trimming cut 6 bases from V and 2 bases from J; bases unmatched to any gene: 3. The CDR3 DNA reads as TGTGCCAGCAGCAGACAGGGAAACTATGGCTACACCTTC. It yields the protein CASSRQGNYGYTF.

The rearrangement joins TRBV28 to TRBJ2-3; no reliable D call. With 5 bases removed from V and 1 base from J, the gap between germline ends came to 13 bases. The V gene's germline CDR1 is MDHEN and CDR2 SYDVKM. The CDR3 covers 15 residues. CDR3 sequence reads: CASSPSSAGTDTQYF. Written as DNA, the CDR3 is TGTGCCAGCAGTCCATCCTCGGCAGGCACAGATACGCAGTATTTT.

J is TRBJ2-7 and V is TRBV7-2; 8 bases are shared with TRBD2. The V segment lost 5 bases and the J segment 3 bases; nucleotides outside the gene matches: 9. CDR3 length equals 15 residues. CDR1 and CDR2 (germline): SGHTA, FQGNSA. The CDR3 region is CASSLSRGGFYEQYV. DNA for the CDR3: TGTGCCAGCAGCCTTAGTCGGGGGGGCTTCTACGAGCAGTACGTC.

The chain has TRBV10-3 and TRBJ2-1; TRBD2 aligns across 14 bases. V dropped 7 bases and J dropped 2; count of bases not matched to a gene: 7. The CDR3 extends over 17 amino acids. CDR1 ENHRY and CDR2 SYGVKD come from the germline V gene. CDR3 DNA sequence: TGTGCCATCACCTCGACTAGCGGGGGGGATACCTACAATGAGCAGTTCTTC. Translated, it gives CAITSTSGGDTYNEQFF.

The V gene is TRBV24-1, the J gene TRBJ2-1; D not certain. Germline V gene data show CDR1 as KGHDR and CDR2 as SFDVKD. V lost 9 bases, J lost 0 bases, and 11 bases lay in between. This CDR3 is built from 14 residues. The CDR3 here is CATGTTGSYNEQFF. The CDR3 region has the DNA TGTGCCACCGGTACGACTGGCTCCTACAATGAGCAGTTCTTC.

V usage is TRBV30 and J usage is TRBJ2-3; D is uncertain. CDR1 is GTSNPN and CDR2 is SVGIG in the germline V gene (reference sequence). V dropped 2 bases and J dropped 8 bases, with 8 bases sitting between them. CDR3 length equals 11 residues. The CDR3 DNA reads TGTGCCTGGAGTAAAAAAGGTACGCAGTATTTT. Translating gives CAWSKKGTQYF.

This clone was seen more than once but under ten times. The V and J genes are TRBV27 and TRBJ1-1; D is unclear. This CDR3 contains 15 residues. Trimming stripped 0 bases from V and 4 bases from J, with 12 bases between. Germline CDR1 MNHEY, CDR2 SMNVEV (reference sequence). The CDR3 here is CASSLSPDGVTEAFF. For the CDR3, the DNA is TGTGCCAGCAGTTTATCTCCGGATGGGGTCACTGAAGCTTTCTTT.

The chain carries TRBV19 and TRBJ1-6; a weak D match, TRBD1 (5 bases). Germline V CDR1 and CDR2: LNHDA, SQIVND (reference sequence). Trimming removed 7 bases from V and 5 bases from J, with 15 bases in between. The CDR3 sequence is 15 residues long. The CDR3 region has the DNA TGTGCCAGTACTATCGGGGGTGTCCATAATTCACCCCTCCACTTT. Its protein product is CASTIGGVHNSPLHF.

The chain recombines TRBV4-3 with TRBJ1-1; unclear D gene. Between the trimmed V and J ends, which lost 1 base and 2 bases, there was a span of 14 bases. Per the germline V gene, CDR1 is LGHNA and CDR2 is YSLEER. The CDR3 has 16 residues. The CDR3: CASSQGRSKRNTEAFF. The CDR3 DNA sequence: TGCGCCAGCAGCCAAGGGAGGTCCAAACGAAACACTGAAGCTTTCTTT.